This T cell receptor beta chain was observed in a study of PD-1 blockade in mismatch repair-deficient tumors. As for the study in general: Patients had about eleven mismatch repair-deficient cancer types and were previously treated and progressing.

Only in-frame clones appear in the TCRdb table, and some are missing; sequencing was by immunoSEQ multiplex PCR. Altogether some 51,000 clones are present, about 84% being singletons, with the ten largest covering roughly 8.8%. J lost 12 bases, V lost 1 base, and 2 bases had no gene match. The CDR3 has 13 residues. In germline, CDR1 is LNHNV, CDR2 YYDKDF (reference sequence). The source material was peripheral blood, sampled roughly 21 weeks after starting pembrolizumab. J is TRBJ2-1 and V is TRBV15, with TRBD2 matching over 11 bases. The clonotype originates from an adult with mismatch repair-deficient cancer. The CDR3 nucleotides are TGTGCCACCAGCAGAGGACTAGCGGGAACGCAGTTCTTC. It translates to CATSRGLAGTQFF. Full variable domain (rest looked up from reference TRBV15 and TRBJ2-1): DAMVIQNPRYQVTQFGKPVTLSCSQTLNHNVMYWYQQKSSQAPKLLFHYYDKDFNNEADTPDNFQSRRPNTSFCFLDIRSPGLGDTAMYLCATSRGLAGTQFFGPGTRLTVL.